The rows below give T cell receptor beta chains drawn from one sample of a study of beta chain features in type 1 diabetes. Method: immunoSEQ multiplex PCR; TCRdb's copy keeps in-frame clones and lacks some. Among a few hundred thousand clones listed, 11% to 15% were seen once. The sequencing sample was made of central memory CD4+ T cells from blood. The receptors here all came from a man aged 25 to 45 in good health. Both conserved end residues are part of each CDR3. The D gene is left open where the match is weak. Clone size is stated in some rows and not others, as once, few, many or a class when expanded.

DNA	CDR3	J	V	D	size
TGTGCCAGCAGCACCCGCGGGGCTAACTATGGCTACACCTTC	CASSTRGANYGYTF	TRBJ1-2	TRBV7-9	-	-
TGTGCCAGCAGCCGCGGACAAGTTGACACTGAAGCTTTCTTT	CASSRGQVDTEAFF	TRBJ1-1	TRBV11-3	-	many
TGTGCCAGCAGCTTAGGTGGGCAGGCCAATGGCTACACCTTC	CASSLGGQANGYTF	TRBJ1-2	TRBV7-2	-	-
TGCAGCGGGAGGTATCGTGACAGGGGGCAAATCAATGAGCAGTTCTTC	CSGRYRDRGQINEQFF	TRBJ2-1	TRBV29-1	TRBD1	-
TGTGCCAGCAGATTGCGTCTGGCTAGCGGGGGCCAAGAGACCCAGTACTTC	CASRLRLASGGQETQYF	TRBJ2-5	TRBV5-6	TRBD2	-
TGTGCCAGCAGTTGGACAGGGGGGAGCGGTCAGCCCCAGCATTTT	CASSWTGGSGQPQHF	TRBJ1-5	TRBV6-6	TRBD1	-
TGTGCCAGCAGCATCAGGACTGGGCAAACCTACGAGCAGTACTTC	CASSIRTGQTYEQYF	TRBJ2-7	TRBV7-2	-	few
TGTGCCTGGAAGAGGACAGGGTACATGAACACTGAAGCTTTCTTT	CAWKRTGYMNTEAFF	TRBJ1-1	TRBV30	TRBD1	few
TGTGCCAGCTCGAGGGTGGCCACGAACGAGCAGTACTTC	CASSRVATNEQYF	TRBJ2-7	TRBV6-1	-	-
TGTGCCAGCAGCTCGGTACCGGGACTACAAGAGACCCAGTACTTC	CASSSVPGLQETQYF	TRBJ2-5	TRBV5-4	TRBD2	few
TGTGCCAGCAGCTCGGCCGGGACAGGGGGGGAAAAACTGTTTTTT	CASSSAGTGGEKLFF	TRBJ1-4	TRBV7-7	TRBD1	few
TGTGCCAGCAGCTCCGGATCCGGGACCCAGTACTTC	CASSSGSGTQYF	TRBJ2-5	TRBV7-3	-	few
TGTGCCAGTAGTAGGGGACAGGGGGCTTGGAGCAATCAGCCCCAGCATTTT	CASSRGQGAWSNQPQHF	TRBJ1-5	TRBV19	TRBD1	few
TGCGCCAGCAGCCCAGGGGGAAATCAGCCCCAGCATTTT	CASSPGGNQPQHF	TRBJ1-5	TRBV5-1	TRBD1	few
TGTGCCAGCAGTGAAATTTCCGCCCAGCCCCAGCATTTT	CASSEISAQPQHF	TRBJ1-5	TRBV6-1	-	-
TGCAGCGTTATTCCCCGCAACACTGAAGCTTTCTTT	CSVIPRNTEAFF	TRBJ1-1	TRBV29-1	-	-
TGCGCCAGCAGCTTCCTCAGGGACTACGAGCAGTACTTC	CASSFLRDYEQYF	TRBJ2-7	TRBV5-1	-	few
TGCGCCAGCAGCCAAGAGGGGGGGGGCCAAATAGAGACCCAGTACTTC	CASSQEGGGQIETQYF	TRBJ2-5	TRBV4-1	-	-
TGTGCCAGCAGCCAAGGATTTCAGAGCAGCAGCTATGGCTACACCTTC	CASSQGFQSSSYGYTF	TRBJ1-2	TRBV7-2	-	few
TGTGCCAGCCGCGGCCGGGAAGCGCAAGAGACCCAGTACTTC	CASRGREAQETQYF	TRBJ2-5	TRBV7-7	-	few
TGCGCCAGCAGCCAAGAGAGGGAGTTGGCCGGGGAGCTGTTTTTT	CASSQERELAGELFF	TRBJ2-2	TRBV4-3	-	few
TGTGCCAGCAGCTTTATGTCCGGGGAGCTGTTTTTT	CASSFMSGELFF	TRBJ2-2	TRBV7-2	-	-
TGTGCCAGCAGCTTTACAGGGGGGAACACTGAAGCTTTCTTT	CASSFTGGNTEAFF	TRBJ1-1	TRBV5-6	TRBD1	few
TGCAGTGCTAGTCCGGGACAGGAAGCTTTCTTT	CSASPGQEAFF	TRBJ1-1	TRBV20-1	TRBD1	few
TGTGCCAGCAGCGCCGGGGCTGGAGGGGCGGGGTATGGCTACACCTTC	CASSAGAGGAGYGYTF	TRBJ1-2	TRBV9	-	-
TGTGCCAGCAGCTTATGGGCGGGGGGACAAGAGACCCAGTACTTC	CASSLWAGGQETQYF	TRBJ2-5	TRBV7-9	TRBD2	few
TGCGCCAGCAGCTCACATACGACATTCCAAGAGACCCAGTACTTC	CASSSHTTFQETQYF	TRBJ2-5	TRBV5-1	-	few
TGTGCCAGCACCTTGGGGTATGGAGAAAAACTGTTTTTT	CASTLGYGEKLFF	TRBJ1-4	TRBV2	-	-
TGCGCCAGCAGCTCCCCTGGGACAGGGTGGGAGACCCAGTACTTC	CASSSPGTGWETQYF	TRBJ2-5	TRBV7-2	TRBD1	-
TGTGCCAGCAGTGATACAGGGAGAACTCTCGAGCAGTACTTC	CASSDTGRTLEQYF	TRBJ2-7	TRBV6-6	-	-
TGTGCCAGCACCGACAGTCTAGCCAAAAACATTCAGTACTTC	CASTDSLAKNIQYF	TRBJ2-4	TRBV25-1	-	-